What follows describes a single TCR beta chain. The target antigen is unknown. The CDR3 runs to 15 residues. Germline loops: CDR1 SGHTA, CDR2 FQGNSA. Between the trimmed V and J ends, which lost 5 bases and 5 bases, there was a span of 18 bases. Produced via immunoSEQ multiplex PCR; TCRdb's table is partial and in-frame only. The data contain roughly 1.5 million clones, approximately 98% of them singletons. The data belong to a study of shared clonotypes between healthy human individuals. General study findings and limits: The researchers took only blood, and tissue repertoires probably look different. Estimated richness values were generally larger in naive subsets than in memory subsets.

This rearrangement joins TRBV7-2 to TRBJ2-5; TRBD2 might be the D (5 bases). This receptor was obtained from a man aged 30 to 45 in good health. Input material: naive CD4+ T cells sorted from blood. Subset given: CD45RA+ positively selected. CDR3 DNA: TGTGCCAGCAGCCGGACTGATCGCCGGTGGGAGACCCAGTACTTC. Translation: CASSRTDRRWETQYF.